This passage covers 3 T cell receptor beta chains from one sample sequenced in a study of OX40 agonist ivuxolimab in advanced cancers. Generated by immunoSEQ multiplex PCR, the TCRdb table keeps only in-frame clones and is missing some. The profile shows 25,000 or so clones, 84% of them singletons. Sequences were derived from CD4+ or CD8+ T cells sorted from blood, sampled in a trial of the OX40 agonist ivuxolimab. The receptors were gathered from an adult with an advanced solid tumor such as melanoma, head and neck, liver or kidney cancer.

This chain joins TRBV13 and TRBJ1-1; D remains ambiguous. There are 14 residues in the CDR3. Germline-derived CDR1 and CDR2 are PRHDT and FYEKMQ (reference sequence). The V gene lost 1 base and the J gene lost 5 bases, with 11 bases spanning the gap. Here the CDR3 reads CASSLVAGWTEAFF. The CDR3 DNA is TGTGCCAGCAGCTTAGTGGCGGGGTGGACTGAAGCTTTCTTT.

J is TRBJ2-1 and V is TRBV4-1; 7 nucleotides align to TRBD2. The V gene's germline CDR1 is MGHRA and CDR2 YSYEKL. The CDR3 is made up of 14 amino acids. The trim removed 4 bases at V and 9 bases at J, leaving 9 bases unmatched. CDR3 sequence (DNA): TGCGCCAGCAGCCCGCCTACTAGCGCCGGTGAGCAGTTCTTC. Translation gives CASSPPTSAGEQFF.

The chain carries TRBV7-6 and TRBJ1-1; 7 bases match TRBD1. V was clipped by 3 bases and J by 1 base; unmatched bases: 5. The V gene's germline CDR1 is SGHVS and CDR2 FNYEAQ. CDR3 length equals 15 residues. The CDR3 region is CASSLASGGNTEAFF. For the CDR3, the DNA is TGTGCCAGCAGCTTGGCGTCAGGGGGGAACACTGAAGCTTTCTTT.